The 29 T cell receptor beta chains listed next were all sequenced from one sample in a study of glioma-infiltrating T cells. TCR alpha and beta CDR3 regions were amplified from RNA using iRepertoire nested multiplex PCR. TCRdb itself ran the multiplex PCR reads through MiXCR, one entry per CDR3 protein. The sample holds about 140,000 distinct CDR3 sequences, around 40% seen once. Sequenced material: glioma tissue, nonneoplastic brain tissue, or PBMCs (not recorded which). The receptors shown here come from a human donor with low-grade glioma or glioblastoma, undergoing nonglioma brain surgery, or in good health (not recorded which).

CDR3 residues: CATSDRTGYGTDTQYF. Here the CDR3 DNA reads TGTGCCACCAGTGATCGGACGGGCTACGGCACAGATACGCAGTATTTT. V gene TRBV24-1 combines with J gene TRBJ2-3; D ambiguous. The germline CDR1 and CDR2 sequences are KGHDR and SFDVKD. This CDR3 contains 16 residues. V was clipped by 3 bases and J by 1 base, with 13 bases between them.

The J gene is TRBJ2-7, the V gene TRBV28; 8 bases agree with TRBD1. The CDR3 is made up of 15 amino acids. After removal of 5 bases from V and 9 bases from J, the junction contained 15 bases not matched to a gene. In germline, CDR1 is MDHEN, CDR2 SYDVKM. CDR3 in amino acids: CASSPKDRELRVQYF. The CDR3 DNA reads TGTGCCAGCAGTCCCAAGGACAGGGAACTACGAGTGCAGTACTTC.

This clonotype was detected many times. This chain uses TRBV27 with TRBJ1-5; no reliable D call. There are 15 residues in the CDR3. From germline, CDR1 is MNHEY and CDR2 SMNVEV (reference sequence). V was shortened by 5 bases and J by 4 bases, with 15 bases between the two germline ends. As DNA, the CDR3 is TGTGCCAGCAGTGCCTCCCGGGTTGGAAATCAGCCCCAGCATTTT. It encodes CASSASRVGNQPQHF.

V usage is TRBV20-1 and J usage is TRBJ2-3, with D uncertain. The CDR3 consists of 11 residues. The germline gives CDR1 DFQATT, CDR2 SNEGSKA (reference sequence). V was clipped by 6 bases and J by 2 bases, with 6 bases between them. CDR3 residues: CSAEDTDTQYF. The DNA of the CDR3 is TGCAGTGCAGAGGACACAGATACGCAGTATTTT.

CDR3 coding DNA: TGCAGTGCTAGTACGGGCCTTCAAGGTCAGCCCCAGCATTTT. Its protein is CSASTGLQGQPQHF. The chain is built from TRBV20-1 and TRBJ1-5; unclear D gene. This CDR3 region has 14 residues. Germline V lookup: CDR1 DFQATT, CDR2 SNEGSKA (reference sequence). Trimming pared 3 bases from V and 6 bases from J, leaving 15 bases between.

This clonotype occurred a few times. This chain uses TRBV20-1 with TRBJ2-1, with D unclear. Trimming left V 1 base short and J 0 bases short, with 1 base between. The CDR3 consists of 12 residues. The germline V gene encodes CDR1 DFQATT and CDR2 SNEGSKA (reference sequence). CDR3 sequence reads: CSARGSYNEQFF. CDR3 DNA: TGCAGTGCTAGAGGCTCCTACAATGAGCAGTTCTTC.

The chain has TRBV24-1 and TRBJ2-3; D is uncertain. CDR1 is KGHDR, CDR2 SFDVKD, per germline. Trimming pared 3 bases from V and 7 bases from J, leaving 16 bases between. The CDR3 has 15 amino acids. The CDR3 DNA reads TGTGCCACCAGTGATCCCCGGGTAGTAACATATACGCAGTATTTT. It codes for CATSDPRVVTYTQYF.

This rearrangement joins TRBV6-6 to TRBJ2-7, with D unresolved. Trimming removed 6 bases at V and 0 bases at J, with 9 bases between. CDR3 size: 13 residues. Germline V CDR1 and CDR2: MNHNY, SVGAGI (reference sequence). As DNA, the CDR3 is TGTGCCAGCAGCCCAATGACCTCCTACGAGCAGTACTTC. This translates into CASSPMTSYEQYF.

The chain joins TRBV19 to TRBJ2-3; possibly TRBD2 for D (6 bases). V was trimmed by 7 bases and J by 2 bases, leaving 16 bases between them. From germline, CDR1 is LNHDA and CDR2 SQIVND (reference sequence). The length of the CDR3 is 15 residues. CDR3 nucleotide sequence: TGTGCCAGTACCAGGAGAGGAGGGGACACAGATACGCAGTATTTT. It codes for CASTRRGGDTDTQYF.

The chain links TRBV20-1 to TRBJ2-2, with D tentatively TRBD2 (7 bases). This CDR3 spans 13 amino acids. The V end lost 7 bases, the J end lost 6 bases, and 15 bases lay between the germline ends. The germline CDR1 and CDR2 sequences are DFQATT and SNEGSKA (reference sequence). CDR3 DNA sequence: TGCAGTGTTACAGGGAGGGTTGCCGGGGAGCTGTTTTTT. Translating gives CSVTGRVAGELFF.

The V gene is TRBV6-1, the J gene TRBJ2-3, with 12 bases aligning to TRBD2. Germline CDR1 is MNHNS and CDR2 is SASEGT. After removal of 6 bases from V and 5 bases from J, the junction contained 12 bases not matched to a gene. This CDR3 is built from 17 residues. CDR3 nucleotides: TGTGCCAGCAGCCACCCAGGACTAGCGGGATTCCGAGATACGCAGTATTTT. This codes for CASSHPGLAGFRDTQYF.

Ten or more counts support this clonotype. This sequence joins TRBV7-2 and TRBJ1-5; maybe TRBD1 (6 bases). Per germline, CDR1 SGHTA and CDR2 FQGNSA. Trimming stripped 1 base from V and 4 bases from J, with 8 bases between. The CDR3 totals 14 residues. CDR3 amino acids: CASSLGTVNQPQHF. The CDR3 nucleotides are TGTGCCAGCAGCTTAGGGACAGTGAATCAGCCCCAGCATTTT.

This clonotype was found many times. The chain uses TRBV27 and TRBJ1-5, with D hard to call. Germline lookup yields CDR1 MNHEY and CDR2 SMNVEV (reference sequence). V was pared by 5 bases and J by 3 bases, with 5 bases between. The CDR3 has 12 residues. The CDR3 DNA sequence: TGTGCCAGCAGTCAGATCAATCAGCCCCAGCATTTT. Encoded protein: CASSQINQPQHF.

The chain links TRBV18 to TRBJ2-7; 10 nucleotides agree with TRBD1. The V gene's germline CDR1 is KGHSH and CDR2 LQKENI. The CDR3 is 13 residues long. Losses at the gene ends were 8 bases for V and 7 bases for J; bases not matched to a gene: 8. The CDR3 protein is CASPGQGSWEQYF. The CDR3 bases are TGTGCCAGCCCGGGACAGGGGTCGTGGGAGCAGTACTTC.

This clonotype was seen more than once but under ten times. This chain's CDR3 is CASSEGSYYGYTF. The CDR3, as DNA: TGTGCCAGCAGCGAGGGGTCTTACTATGGCTACACCTTC. The rearrangement links TRBV7-2 to TRBJ1-2, with a tentative D call TRBD1 (5 bases). The CDR3 covers 13 residues. Deletions cut 5 bases from V and 3 bases from J, with 10 bases between. Germline V lookup: CDR1 SGHTA, CDR2 FQGNSA.

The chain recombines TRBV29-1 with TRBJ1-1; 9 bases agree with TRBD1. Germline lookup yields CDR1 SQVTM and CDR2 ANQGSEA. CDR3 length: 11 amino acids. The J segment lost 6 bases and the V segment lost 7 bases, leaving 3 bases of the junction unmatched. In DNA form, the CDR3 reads TGCAGCGCCAGGACAGGGGCTGAAGCTTTCTTT. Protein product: CSARTGAEAFF.

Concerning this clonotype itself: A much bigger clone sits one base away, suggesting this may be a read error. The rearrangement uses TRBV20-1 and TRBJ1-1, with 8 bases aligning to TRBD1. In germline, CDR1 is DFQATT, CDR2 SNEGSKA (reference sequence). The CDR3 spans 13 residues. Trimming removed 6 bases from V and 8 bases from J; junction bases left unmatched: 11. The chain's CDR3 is CSAGTGGRAEAFF. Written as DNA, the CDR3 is TGCAGTGCCGGAACAGGGGGGAGGGCCGAAGCTTTCTTT.

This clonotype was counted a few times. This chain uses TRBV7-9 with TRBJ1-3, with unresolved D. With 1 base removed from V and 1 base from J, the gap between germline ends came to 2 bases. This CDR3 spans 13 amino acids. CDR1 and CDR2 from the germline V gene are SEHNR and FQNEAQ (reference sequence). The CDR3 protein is CASSLESGNTIYF. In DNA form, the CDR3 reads TGTGCCAGCAGCTTAGAGTCTGGAAACACCATATATTTT.

CDR3 residues: CAISVDGTEAFF. CDR3 DNA: TGTGCCATCAGTGTGGACGGCACTGAAGCTTTCTTT. V gene TRBV10-3 combines with J gene TRBJ1-1; D is unresolved. The V and J ends lost 4 bases and 4 bases respectively, with 7 bases between them. This CDR3 is 12 amino acids long. Looked up from germline, CDR1 is ENHRY and CDR2 is SYGVKD.

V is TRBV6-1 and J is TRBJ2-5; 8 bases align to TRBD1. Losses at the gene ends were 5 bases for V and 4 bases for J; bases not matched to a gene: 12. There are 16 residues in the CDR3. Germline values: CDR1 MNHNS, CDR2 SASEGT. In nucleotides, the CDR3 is TGTGCCAGCAGTTCTGTCCCGGGACAGGTACTAGAGACCCAGTACTTC. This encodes CASSSVPGQVLETQYF.

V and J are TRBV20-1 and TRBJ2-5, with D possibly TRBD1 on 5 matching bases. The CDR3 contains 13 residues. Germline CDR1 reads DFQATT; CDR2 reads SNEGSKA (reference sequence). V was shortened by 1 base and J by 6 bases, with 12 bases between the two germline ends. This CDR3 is CSARVAGKQTQYF. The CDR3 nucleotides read TGCAGTGCTAGAGTTGCAGGGAAGCAGACCCAGTACTTC.

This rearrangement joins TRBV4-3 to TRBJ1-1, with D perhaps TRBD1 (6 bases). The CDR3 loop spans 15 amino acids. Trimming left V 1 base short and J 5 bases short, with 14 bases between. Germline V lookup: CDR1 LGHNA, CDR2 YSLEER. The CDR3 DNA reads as TGCGCCAGCAGCCAAGGTACAGGGAGTAAGACTGAAGCTTTCTTT. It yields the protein CASSQGTGSKTEAFF.

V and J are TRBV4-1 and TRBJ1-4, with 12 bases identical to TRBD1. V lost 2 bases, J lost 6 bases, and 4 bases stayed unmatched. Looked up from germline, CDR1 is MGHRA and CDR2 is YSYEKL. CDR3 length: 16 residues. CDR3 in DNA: TGCGCCAGCAGCCAATCGGGACAGGGGGCGGATGAAAAACTGTTTTTT. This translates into CASSQSGQGADEKLFF.

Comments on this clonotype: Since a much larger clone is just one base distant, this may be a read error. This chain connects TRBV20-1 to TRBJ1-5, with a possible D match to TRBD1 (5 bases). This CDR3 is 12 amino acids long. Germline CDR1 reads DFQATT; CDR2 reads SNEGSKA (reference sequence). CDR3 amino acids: CSASGTDQPHHF. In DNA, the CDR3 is TGCAGTGCTAGTGGGACGGATCAGCCCCATCATTTT.

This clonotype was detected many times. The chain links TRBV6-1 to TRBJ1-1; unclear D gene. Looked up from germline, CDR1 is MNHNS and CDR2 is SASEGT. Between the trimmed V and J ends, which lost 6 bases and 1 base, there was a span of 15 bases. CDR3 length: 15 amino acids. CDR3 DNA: TGTGCCAGCAGACCGATGGATGGACGGAACACTGAAGCTTTCTTT. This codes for CASRPMDGRNTEAFF.

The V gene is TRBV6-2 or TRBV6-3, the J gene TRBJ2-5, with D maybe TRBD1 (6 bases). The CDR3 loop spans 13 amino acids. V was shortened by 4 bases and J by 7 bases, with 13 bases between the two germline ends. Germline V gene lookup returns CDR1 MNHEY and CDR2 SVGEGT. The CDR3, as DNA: TGTGCCAGCAGTTCGACAGGTGGGGGGACCCAGTACTTC. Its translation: CASSSTGGGTQYF.

The CDR3 loop is CASSPDLRSGNTIYF. In nucleotides, the CDR3 is TGTGCCAGCAGCCCGGACTTACGCTCTGGAAACACCATATATTTT. This chain joins TRBV28 and TRBJ1-3; D is uncertain. The CDR3 has 15 residues. The germline V gene encodes CDR1 MDHEN and CDR2 SYDVKM. Trimming pared 6 bases from V and 0 bases from J, leaving 12 bases between.

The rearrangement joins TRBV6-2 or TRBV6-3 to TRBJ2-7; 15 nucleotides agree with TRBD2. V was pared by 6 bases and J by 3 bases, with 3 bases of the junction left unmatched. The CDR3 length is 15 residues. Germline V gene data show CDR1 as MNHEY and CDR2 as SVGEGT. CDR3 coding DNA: TGTGCCAGCAGCCCGGGACTAGCGGGAGGCTACGAGCAGTACTTC. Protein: CASSPGLAGGYEQYF.

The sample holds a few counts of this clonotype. CDR3 protein: CASSVDRGAFHEQYF. The DNA for the CDR3 is TGTGCCAGCAGCGTCGACAGGGGCGCCTTCCACGAGCAGTACTTC. The V and J genes are TRBV6-1 and TRBJ2-7; 8 bases map to TRBD1. V gave up 6 bases and J gave up 5 bases; unmatched junction bases: 12. Germline lookup yields CDR1 MNHNS and CDR2 SASEGT. The CDR3 covers 15 residues.